The present T cell receptor beta chain was sequenced within a study of CD8 T cells in Susac syndrome. TCR beta was sequenced from blood CD8+ and CD4+ T cells. The CDR3 runs to 17 residues. V gave up 6 bases and J gave up 0 bases; unmatched junction bases: 12. CDR1 and CDR2 (germline): MGHDK, SYGVNS. The RNA, about 0.45 to 1 ug, was put through reverse transcription using random hexamers. A single record per CDR3 protein comes from TCRdb applying MiXCR to the immunoSEQ multiplex PCR reads. The sample includes fewer than 350,000 distinct CDR3 sequences, around 89% of them seen just once. This sequence joins TRBV25-1 and TRBJ2-7, with TRBD1 identical over 9 bases. The receptor's source is a human donor with multiple sclerosis. What was sequenced was CD8+ T cells from PBMCs. The CDR3 is CASSPHLGTGLSYEQYF. DNA for the CDR3: TGTGCCAGCAGCCCCCACCTCGGGACAGGGCTCTCCTACGAGCAGTACTTC.